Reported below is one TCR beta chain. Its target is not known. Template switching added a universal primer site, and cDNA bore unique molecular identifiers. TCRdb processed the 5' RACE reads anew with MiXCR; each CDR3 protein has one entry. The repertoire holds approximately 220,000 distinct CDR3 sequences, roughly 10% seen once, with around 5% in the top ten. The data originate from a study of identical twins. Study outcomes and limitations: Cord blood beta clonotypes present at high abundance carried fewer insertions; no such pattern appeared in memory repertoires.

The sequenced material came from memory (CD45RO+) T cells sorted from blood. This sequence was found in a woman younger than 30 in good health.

The chain's CDR3 is CAWSGSSGIKNIQYF. The CDR3 DNA reads as TGTGCCTGGAGTGGCTCTAGCGGGATCAAAAACATTCAGTACTTC. The chain is built from TRBV30 and TRBJ2-4, with 9 nucleotides matching TRBD2. The CDR3 sequence is 15 residues long. Germline lookup yields CDR1 GTSNPN and CDR2 SVGIG (reference sequence). V dropped 1 base and J dropped 3; count of bases not matched to a gene: 4. The complete variable domain, with remaining parts taken from reference TRBV30 and TRBJ2-4, reads SQTIHQWPATLVQPVGSPLSLECTVEGTSNPNLYWYRQAAGRGLQLLFYSVGIGQISSEVPQNLSASRPQDRQFILSSKKLLLSDSGFYLCAWSGSSGIKNIQYFGAGTRLSVL.